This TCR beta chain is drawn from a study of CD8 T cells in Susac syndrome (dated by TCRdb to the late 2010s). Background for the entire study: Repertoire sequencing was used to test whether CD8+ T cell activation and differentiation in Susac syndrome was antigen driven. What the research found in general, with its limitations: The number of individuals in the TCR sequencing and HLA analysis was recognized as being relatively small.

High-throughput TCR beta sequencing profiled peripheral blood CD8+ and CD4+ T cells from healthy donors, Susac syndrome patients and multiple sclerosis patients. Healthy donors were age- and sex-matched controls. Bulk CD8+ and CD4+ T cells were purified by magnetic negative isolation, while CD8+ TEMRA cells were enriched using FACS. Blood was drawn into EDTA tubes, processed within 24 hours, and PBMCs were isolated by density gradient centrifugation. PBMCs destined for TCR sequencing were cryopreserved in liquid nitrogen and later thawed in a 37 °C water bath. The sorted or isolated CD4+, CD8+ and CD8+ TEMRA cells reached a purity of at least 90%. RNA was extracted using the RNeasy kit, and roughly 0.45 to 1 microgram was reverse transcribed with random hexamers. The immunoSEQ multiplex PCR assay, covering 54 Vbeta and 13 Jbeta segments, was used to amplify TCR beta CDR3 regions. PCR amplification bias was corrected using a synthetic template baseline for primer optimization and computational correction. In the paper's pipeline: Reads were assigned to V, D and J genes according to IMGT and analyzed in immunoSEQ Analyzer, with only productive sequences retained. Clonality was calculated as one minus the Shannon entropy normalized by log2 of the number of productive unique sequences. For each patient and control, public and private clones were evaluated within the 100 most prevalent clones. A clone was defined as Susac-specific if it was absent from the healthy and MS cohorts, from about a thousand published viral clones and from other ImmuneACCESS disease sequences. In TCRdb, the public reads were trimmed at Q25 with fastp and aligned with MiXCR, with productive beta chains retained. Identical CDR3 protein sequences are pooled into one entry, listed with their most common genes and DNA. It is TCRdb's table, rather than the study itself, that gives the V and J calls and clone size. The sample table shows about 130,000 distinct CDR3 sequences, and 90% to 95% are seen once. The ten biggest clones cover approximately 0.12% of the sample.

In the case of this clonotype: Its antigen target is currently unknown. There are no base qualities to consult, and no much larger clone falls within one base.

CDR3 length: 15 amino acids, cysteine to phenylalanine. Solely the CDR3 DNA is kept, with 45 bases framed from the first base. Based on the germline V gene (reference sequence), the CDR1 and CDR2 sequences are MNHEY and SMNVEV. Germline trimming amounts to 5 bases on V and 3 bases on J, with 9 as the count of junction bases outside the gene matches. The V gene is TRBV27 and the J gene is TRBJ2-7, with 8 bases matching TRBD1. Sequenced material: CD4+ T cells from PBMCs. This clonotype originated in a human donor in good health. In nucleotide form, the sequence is TGTGCCAGCAGTCGGGCAGGGGGCATGATCTACGAGCAGTACTTC. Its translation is CASSRAGGMIYEQYF.